These T cell receptor beta chains were read from a single sample in a study of T-cell memory formation after mild COVID-19. TCRdb re-analysed the 5' RACE reads in MiXCR, keeping a single row per CDR3 protein. The data show 400,000 to 550,000 distinct CDR3 sequences, nearly 25% seen once. Source material: PBMCs or a T cell subset sorted from them (not recorded which). These receptors all come from an adult woman who had mild COVID-19 (a few samples of this study predate the infection). Cell type and time point are not known. Both conserved end residues are part of each CDR3. D genes are given only for firm matches. Clone size appears in some rows only: once, few, many, or a class for an expanded clone.

CDR3nt: TGTGCCTGGAGTGGGGACAGGCTAGCCAAAAACATTCAGTACTTC
CDR3aa: CAWSGDRLAKNIQYF
j_gene: TRBJ2-4
d_gene: TRBD1
len: 15
abundance: NA
v_gene: TRBV30

CDR3nt: TGTGCCAGCAGCCTCCCCCTAGCGGGAGTTACAGATACGCAGTATTTT
CDR3aa: CASSLPLAGVTDTQYF
j_gene: TRBJ2-3
d_gene: TRBD2
len: 16
abundance: few
v_gene: TRBV7-2

CDR3nt: TGCGCCAGCAGCTTGGTTAGCTCCCAACTCCACTACGAGCAGTACTTC
CDR3aa: CASSLVSSQLHYEQYF
j_gene: TRBJ2-7
d_gene: NA
len: 16
abundance: NA
v_gene: TRBV5-1

CDR3nt: TGTGCCAGCTCATCGGGGAGGGGGCGAGAGACCCAGTACTTC
CDR3aa: CASSSGRGRETQYF
j_gene: TRBJ2-5
d_gene: NA
len: 14
abundance: NA
v_gene: TRBV18

CDR3nt: TGTGCCAGCGGACGCTCCTATGGCTACACCTTC
CDR3aa: CASGRSYGYTF
j_gene: TRBJ1-2
d_gene: NA
len: 11
abundance: NA
v_gene: TRBV12-3/TRBV12-4

CDR3nt: TGCAGCGCGACAGGGCTGATCGGAGGCTACACCTTC
CDR3aa: CSATGLIGGYTF
j_gene: TRBJ1-2
d_gene: TRBD1
len: 12
abundance: NA
v_gene: TRBV29-1

CDR3nt: TGTGCCAGCACCGGGGGGGTTTACAATGAGCAGTTCTTC
CDR3aa: CASTGGVYNEQFF
j_gene: TRBJ2-1
d_gene: TRBD2
len: 13
abundance: few
v_gene: TRBV7-9

CDR3nt: TGTGCCAGCAGGCTAAGGACAGGAAAGTCCTACGAGCAGTACTTC
CDR3aa: CASRLRTGKSYEQYF
j_gene: TRBJ2-7
d_gene: TRBD1
len: 15
abundance: NA
v_gene: TRBV7-9

CDR3nt: TGTGCCAGCAGCCTCAGCCTTGTAGGGTACAATGAGCAGTTCTTC
CDR3aa: CASSLSLVGYNEQFF
j_gene: TRBJ2-1
d_gene: NA
len: 15
abundance: few
v_gene: TRBV7-9

CDR3nt: TGTGCCAGTAGTATAGATGTGGGGGCGGTCAATCAGCCCCAGCATTTT
CDR3aa: CASSIDVGAVNQPQHF
j_gene: TRBJ1-5
d_gene: NA
len: 16
abundance: NA
v_gene: TRBV19

CDR3nt: TGTGCCAGCAGCTTCAATCCGGAGGTGACGAACACCGGGGAGCTGTTTTTT
CDR3aa: CASSFNPEVTNTGELFF
j_gene: TRBJ2-2
d_gene: NA
len: 17
abundance: NA
v_gene: TRBV3-1

CDR3nt: TGTGCCAGCAGCTTAGCGGGGACGAGGGGCAATGAGCAGTTCTTC
CDR3aa: CASSLAGTRGNEQFF
j_gene: TRBJ2-1
d_gene: NA
len: 15
abundance: few
v_gene: TRBV7-2

CDR3nt: TGTGCCAGCAGCGACCCCCGGGACAGGGCCCTTGGCTCCTATAATTCACCCCTCCACTTT
CDR3aa: CASSDPRDRALGSYNSPLHF
j_gene: TRBJ1-6
d_gene: TRBD1
len: 20
abundance: NA
v_gene: TRBV7-8

CDR3nt: TGTGCCAGCAGCTTATCCAGTAGCGCCAGCTCCTACAATGAGCAGTTCTTC
CDR3aa: CASSLSSSASSYNEQFF
j_gene: TRBJ2-1
d_gene: NA
len: 17
abundance: NA
v_gene: TRBV7-6

CDR3nt: TGTGCCAGCAGCCCGAAGGACAGGGCGCGGGCTTTCTTT
CDR3aa: CASSPKDRARAFF
j_gene: TRBJ1-1
d_gene: TRBD1
len: 13
abundance: NA
v_gene: TRBV9

CDR3nt: TGTGCCAGCAGCTTTAGCGGGAACAATGAGCAGTTCTTC
CDR3aa: CASSFSGNNEQFF
j_gene: TRBJ2-1
d_gene: TRBD2
len: 13
abundance: few
v_gene: TRBV7-9

CDR3nt: TGCAGTGCTCCTGATTTCGCGGGGGACACTTACGAGCAGTACTTC
CDR3aa: CSAPDFAGDTYEQYF
j_gene: TRBJ2-7
d_gene: NA
len: 15
abundance: NA
v_gene: TRBV20-1

CDR3nt: TGTGCCAGCACCTCCTTAGGGTCTGGGGCCAACGTCCTGACTTTC
CDR3aa: CASTSLGSGANVLTF
j_gene: TRBJ2-6
d_gene: NA
len: 15
abundance: NA
v_gene: TRBV27

CDR3nt: TGCAGTGCTAGCTCCGTGTTAGCGGGGGGGAGACGAGAGACCCAGTACTTC
CDR3aa: CSASSVLAGGRRETQYF
j_gene: TRBJ2-5
d_gene: TRBD2
len: 17
abundance: NA
v_gene: TRBV20-1

CDR3nt: TGCAGTGCCCCGAAACAGGGTATAGCGACCGGGGAGCTGTTTTTT
CDR3aa: CSAPKQGIATGELFF
j_gene: TRBJ2-2
d_gene: NA
len: 15
abundance: few
v_gene: TRBV20-1

CDR3nt: TGCGCCAGCAGCCCCCTCGGGGCGGGGGCGCCCACCCAGTACTTC
CDR3aa: CASSPLGAGAPTQYF
j_gene: TRBJ2-5
d_gene: NA
len: 15
abundance: NA
v_gene: TRBV5-1

CDR3nt: TGTGCCAGCAGCCAGGGGGCCGGGACTAGCCGATCCTACAATGAGCAGTTCTTC
CDR3aa: CASSQGAGTSRSYNEQFF
j_gene: TRBJ2-1
d_gene: TRBD2
len: 18
abundance: NA
v_gene: TRBV4-2

CDR3nt: TGTGCCAGCAGTGACCAACGCACAGATACGCAGTATTTT
CDR3aa: CASSDQRTDTQYF
j_gene: TRBJ2-3
d_gene: NA
len: 13
abundance: few
v_gene: TRBV6-4

CDR3nt: TGTGCCAGCAGCATAGCCCGACCGGGACTAGCGGGGGCTCGCACAGATACGCAGTATTTT
CDR3aa: CASSIARPGLAGARTDTQYF
j_gene: TRBJ2-3
d_gene: TRBD2
len: 20
abundance: NA
v_gene: TRBV7-8

CDR3nt: TGTGCCAGCAGTTTAGCAGGGTACAGCGGGGAGCTGTTTTTT
CDR3aa: CASSLAGYSGELFF
j_gene: TRBJ2-2
d_gene: NA
len: 14
abundance: many
v_gene: TRBV27

CDR3nt: TGTGCCAGCAGTGAAAGCCCCGGGAGCTCCTACGAGCAGTACTTC
CDR3aa: CASSESPGSSYEQYF
j_gene: TRBJ2-7
d_gene: NA
len: 15
abundance: many
v_gene: TRBV2

CDR3nt: TGTGCCAGCAATCCGGGACCGACCCTTTATGGCTACACCTTC
CDR3aa: CASNPGPTLYGYTF
j_gene: TRBJ1-2
d_gene: NA
len: 14
abundance: once
v_gene: TRBV6-2/TRBV6-3

CDR3nt: TGTGCCAGCAGTTATATGGTGGGCACTGAAGCTTTCTTT
CDR3aa: CASSYMVGTEAFF
j_gene: TRBJ1-1
d_gene: NA
len: 13
abundance: NA
v_gene: TRBV12-3/TRBV12-4

CDR3nt: TGTGCCAGCAGGCGTGGGACAGGGGACAATGAGCAGTTCTTC
CDR3aa: CASRRGTGDNEQFF
j_gene: TRBJ2-1
d_gene: TRBD1
len: 14
abundance: NA
v_gene: TRBV12-3/TRBV12-4

CDR3nt: TGTGCCAGCAGCTTCTCGGCATCAGAGAGAACAGATACGCAGTATTTT
CDR3aa: CASSFSASERTDTQYF
j_gene: TRBJ2-3
d_gene: NA
len: 16
abundance: NA
v_gene: TRBV7-3

CDR3nt: TGTGCCAGCAGAGGCGGGCATAACACCGGGGAGCTGTTTTTT
CDR3aa: CASRGGHNTGELFF
j_gene: TRBJ2-2
d_gene: NA
len: 14
abundance: once
v_gene: TRBV5-6

CDR3nt: TGTGCCACCAGTGTTGGACAGATTCAGTACTTC
CDR3aa: CATSVGQIQYF
j_gene: TRBJ2-4
d_gene: NA
len: 11
abundance: many
v_gene: TRBV24-1

CDR3nt: TGTGCCAGCAGTTTACGCCTTCTAGCGGGGTACTCCTACGAGCAGTACTTC
CDR3aa: CASSLRLLAGYSYEQYF
j_gene: TRBJ2-7
d_gene: TRBD2
len: 17
abundance: NA
v_gene: TRBV12-3/TRBV12-4

CDR3nt: TGTGCCAGCAGTTTAAGAGGAGGGGGGACGTACAATGAGCAGTTCTTC
CDR3aa: CASSLRGGGTYNEQFF
j_gene: TRBJ2-1
d_gene: NA
len: 16
abundance: many
v_gene: TRBV12-3/TRBV12-4

CDR3nt: TGTGCCAGCAGTTTATCATTTAGCGAGGAGACCCAGTACTTC
CDR3aa: CASSLSFSEETQYF
j_gene: TRBJ2-5
d_gene: NA
len: 14
abundance: few
v_gene: TRBV12-3/TRBV12-4

CDR3nt: TGTGCCAGCAGCTGGAAAGACCGCCTCATGAACACTGAAGCTTTCTTT
CDR3aa: CASSWKDRLMNTEAFF
j_gene: TRBJ1-1
d_gene: NA
len: 16
abundance: few
v_gene: TRBV5-6

CDR3nt: TGTGCCAGCAGCTTACGGGGGGTTACTGAGCAGTTCTTC
CDR3aa: CASSLRGVTEQFF
j_gene: TRBJ2-1
d_gene: TRBD2
len: 13
abundance: NA
v_gene: TRBV7-9

CDR3nt: TGTGCCAGCAGCCAAGCCGGCGGGGGTCTGGATACGCAGTATTTT
CDR3aa: CASSQAGGGLDTQYF
j_gene: TRBJ2-3
d_gene: TRBD2
len: 15
abundance: NA
v_gene: TRBV3-1

CDR3nt: TGTGCCAGCAGCCTCCCGGTTATTAGGTCTAGTGAGCAGTTCTTC
CDR3aa: CASSLPVIRSSEQFF
j_gene: TRBJ2-1
d_gene: NA
len: 15
abundance: few
v_gene: TRBV11-1

CDR3nt: TGTGCCAGCAGTTACATGTCGAGAGAGCAGTTCTTC
CDR3aa: CASSYMSREQFF
j_gene: TRBJ2-1
d_gene: NA
len: 12
abundance: NA
v_gene: TRBV6-2/TRBV6-3

CDR3nt: TGTGCCACCGACCACCCGAACACCGGGGAGCTGTTTTTT
CDR3aa: CATDHPNTGELFF
j_gene: TRBJ2-2
d_gene: NA
len: 13
abundance: NA
v_gene: TRBV24-1

CDR3nt: TGTGCCACCAGCTCGCGGACCTCTGGGATCGAGCAGTACTTC
CDR3aa: CATSSRTSGIEQYF
j_gene: TRBJ2-7
d_gene: NA
len: 14
abundance: NA
v_gene: TRBV15

CDR3nt: TGTGCCAGCACCCAAAGCACAGATACGCAGTATTTT
CDR3aa: CASTQSTDTQYF
j_gene: TRBJ2-3
d_gene: NA
len: 12
abundance: many
v_gene: TRBV11-2

CDR3nt: TGTGCCCAGTGGGACAGGAATAGAAATCGGCTGTTTTTT
CDR3aa: CAQWDRNRNRLFF
j_gene: TRBJ1-4
d_gene: TRBD1
len: 13
abundance: few
v_gene: TRBV30

CDR3nt: TGCGCCAGCAGCTTGTGGTGGTCCCCCACAGATACGCAGTATTTT
CDR3aa: CASSLWWSPTDTQYF
j_gene: TRBJ2-3
d_gene: NA
len: 15
abundance: few
v_gene: TRBV5-1

CDR3nt: TGTGCCACCAGTGATTTGACTAGCGGGAGTCTCGCAGATACGCAGTATTTT
CDR3aa: CATSDLTSGSLADTQYF
j_gene: TRBJ2-3
d_gene: TRBD2
len: 17
abundance: few
v_gene: TRBV24-1

CDR3nt: TGCGCCAGCAGCTTGGATGGACAGGGCAGTGAAGCTTTCTTT
CDR3aa: CASSLDGQGSEAFF
j_gene: TRBJ1-1
d_gene: TRBD1
len: 14
abundance: few
v_gene: TRBV5-1

CDR3nt: TGTGCCACCAGTGATTTGAACAGGGCGGATGAGCAGTTCTTC
CDR3aa: CATSDLNRADEQFF
j_gene: TRBJ2-1
d_gene: NA
len: 14
abundance: NA
v_gene: TRBV24-1

CDR3nt: TGCGCCAGCAGCCGGGGACCGGCTGGGGAGACCCAGTACTTC
CDR3aa: CASSRGPAGETQYF
j_gene: TRBJ2-5
d_gene: NA
len: 14
abundance: few
v_gene: TRBV4-3

CDR3nt: TGTGCCAGCAGTTTGCGGGGGGCGGACAATGAGCAGTTCTTC
CDR3aa: CASSLRGADNEQFF
j_gene: TRBJ2-1
d_gene: TRBD2
len: 14
abundance: NA
v_gene: TRBV12-3/TRBV12-4

CDR3nt: TGTGCCAGCAGCGCGGACGGACTGTTCTTCATCGACAATGAGCAGTTCTTC
CDR3aa: CASSADGLFFIDNEQFF
j_gene: TRBJ2-1
d_gene: NA
len: 17
abundance: few
v_gene: TRBV9

CDR3nt: TGTGCCACCCGACAGTCAGGAGATACGCAGTATTTT
CDR3aa: CATRQSGDTQYF
j_gene: TRBJ2-3
d_gene: NA
len: 12
abundance: many
v_gene: TRBV19

CDR3nt: TGCAGTGCTAGCTTCGGAACCTCTGGGGCCAACGTCCTGACTTTC
CDR3aa: CSASFGTSGANVLTF
j_gene: TRBJ2-6
d_gene: NA
len: 15
abundance: few
v_gene: TRBV20-1

CDR3nt: TGTGCTAGTGGGACAGGGTACGGCTACACCTTC
CDR3aa: CASGTGYGYTF
j_gene: TRBJ1-2
d_gene: TRBD1
len: 11
abundance: NA
v_gene: TRBV12-5